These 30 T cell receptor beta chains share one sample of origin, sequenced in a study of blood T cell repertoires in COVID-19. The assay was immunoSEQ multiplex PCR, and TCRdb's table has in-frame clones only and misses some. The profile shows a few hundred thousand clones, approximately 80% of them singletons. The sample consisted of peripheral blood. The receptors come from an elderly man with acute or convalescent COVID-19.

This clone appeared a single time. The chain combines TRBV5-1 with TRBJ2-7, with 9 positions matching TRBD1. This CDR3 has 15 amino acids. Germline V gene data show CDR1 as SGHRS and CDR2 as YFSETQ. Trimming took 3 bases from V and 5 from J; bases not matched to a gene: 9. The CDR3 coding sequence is TGCGCCAGCAGCTGGGGGACAGGGAAATACCACGAGCAGTACTTC. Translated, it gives CASSWGTGKYHEQYF.

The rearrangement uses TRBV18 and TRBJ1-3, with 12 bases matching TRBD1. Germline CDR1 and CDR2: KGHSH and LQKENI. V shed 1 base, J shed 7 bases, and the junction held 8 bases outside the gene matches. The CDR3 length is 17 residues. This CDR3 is CASSPRNRDRGLNTIYF. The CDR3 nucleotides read TGTGCCAGCTCACCACGTAACCGGGACAGGGGGCTCAACACCATATATTTT.

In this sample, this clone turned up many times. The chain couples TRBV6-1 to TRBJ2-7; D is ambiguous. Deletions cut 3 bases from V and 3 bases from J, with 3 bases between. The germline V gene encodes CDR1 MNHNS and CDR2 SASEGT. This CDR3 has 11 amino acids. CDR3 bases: TGTGCCAGCAGTGACAGCTACGAGCAGTACTTC. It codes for CASSDSYEQYF.

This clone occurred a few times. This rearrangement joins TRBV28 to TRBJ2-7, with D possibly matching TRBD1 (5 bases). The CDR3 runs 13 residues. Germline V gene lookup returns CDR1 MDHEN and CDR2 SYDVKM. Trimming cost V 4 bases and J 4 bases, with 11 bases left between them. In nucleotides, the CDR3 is TGTGCCAGCAGTTCTGGACATTTATACGAGCAGTACTTC. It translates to CASSSGHLYEQYF.

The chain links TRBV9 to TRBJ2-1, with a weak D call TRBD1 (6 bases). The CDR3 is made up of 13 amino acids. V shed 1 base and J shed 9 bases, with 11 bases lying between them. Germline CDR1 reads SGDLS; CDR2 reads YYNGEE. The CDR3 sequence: CASSVWQGGEQFF. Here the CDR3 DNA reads TGTGCCAGCAGCGTATGGCAAGGGGGTGAGCAGTTCTTC.

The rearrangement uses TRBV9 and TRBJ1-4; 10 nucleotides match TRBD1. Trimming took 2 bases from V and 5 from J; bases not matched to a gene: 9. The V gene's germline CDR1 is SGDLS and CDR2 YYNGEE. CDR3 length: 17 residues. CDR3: CASSVGTGAALNEKLFF. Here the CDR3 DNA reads TGTGCCAGCAGCGTCGGGACAGGGGCCGCTTTAAATGAAAAACTGTTTTTT.

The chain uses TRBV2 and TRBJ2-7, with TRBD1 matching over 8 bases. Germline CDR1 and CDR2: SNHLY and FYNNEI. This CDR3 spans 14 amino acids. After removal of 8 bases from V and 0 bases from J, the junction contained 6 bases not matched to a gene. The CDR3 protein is CASAVDRASYEQYF. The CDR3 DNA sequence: TGTGCCAGCGCAGTGGACAGGGCCTCCTACGAGCAGTACTTC. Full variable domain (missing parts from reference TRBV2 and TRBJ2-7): EPEVTQTPSHQVTQMGQEVILRCVPISNHLYFYWYRQILGQKVEFLVSFYNNEISEKSEIFDDQFSVERPDGSNFTLKIRSTKLEDSAMYFCASAVDRASYEQYFGPGTRLTVT.

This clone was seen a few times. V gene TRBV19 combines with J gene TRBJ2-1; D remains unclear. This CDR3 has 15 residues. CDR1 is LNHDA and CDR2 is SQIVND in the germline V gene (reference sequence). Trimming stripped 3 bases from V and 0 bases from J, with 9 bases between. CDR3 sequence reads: CASSMGSFSYNEQFF. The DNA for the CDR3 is TGTGCCAGTAGTATGGGCAGCTTCTCCTACAATGAGCAGTTCTTC.

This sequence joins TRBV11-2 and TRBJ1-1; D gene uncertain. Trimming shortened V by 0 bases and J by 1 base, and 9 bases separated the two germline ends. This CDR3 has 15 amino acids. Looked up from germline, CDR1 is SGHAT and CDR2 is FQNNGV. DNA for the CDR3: TGTGCCAGCAGCTTAGATTTACAGAGGAACACTGAAGCTTTCTTT. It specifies CASSLDLQRNTEAFF. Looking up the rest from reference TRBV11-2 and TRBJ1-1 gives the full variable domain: EAGVAQSPRYKIIEKRQSVAFWCNPISGHATLYWYQQILGQGPKLLIQFQNNGVVDDSQLPKDRFSAERLKGVDSTLKIQPAKLEDSAVYLCASSLDLQRNTEAFFGQGTRLTVV.

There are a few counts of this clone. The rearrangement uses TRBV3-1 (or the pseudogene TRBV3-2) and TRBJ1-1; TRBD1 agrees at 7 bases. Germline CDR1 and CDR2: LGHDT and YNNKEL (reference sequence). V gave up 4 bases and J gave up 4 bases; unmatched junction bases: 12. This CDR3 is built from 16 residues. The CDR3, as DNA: TGTGCCAGCAGCCGCAGGGTAGACAGGGTGGGCACTGAAGCTTTCTTT. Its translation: CASSRRVDRVGTEAFF.

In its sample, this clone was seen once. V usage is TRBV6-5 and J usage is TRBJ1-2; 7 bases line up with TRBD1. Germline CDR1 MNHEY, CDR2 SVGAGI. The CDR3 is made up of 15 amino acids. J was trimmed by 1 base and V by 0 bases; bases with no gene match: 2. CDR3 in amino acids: CASSYSGTDNYGYTF. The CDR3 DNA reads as TGTGCCAGCAGTTACTCCGGGACAGATAACTATGGCTACACCTTC.

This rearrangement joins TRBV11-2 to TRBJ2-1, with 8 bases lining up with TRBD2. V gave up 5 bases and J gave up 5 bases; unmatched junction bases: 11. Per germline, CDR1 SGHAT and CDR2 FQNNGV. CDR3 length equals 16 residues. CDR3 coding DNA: TGTGCCAGCAGCAAAAGGGCGGGAGGCTGGGACAATGAGCAGTTCTTC. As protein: CASSKRAGGWDNEQFF.

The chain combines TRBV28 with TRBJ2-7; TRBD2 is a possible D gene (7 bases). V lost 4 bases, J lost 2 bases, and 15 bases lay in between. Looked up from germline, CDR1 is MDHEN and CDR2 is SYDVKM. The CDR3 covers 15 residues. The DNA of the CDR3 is TGTGCCAGCAGTTCTGGGGGGGGGCCCACCTACGAGCAGTACTTC. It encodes CASSSGGGPTYEQYF.

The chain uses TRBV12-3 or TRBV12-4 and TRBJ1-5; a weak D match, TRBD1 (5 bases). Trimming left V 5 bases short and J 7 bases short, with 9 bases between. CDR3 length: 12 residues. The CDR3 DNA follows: TGTGCCAGCAGTGAGGGGAGGCAGCCCCAGCATTTT. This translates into CASSEGRQPQHF.

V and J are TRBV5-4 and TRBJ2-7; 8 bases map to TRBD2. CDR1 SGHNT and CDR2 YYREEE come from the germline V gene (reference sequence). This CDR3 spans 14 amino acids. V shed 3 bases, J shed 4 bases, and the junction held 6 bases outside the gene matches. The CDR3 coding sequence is TGTGCCAGCAGCTATAGCGGGAATTGGTACGAGCAGTACTTC. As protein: CASSYSGNWYEQYF.

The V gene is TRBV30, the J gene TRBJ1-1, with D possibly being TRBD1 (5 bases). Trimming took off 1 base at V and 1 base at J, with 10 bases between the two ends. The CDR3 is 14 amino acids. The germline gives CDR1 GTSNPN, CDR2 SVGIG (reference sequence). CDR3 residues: CAWSGREKNTEAFF. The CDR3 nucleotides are TGTGCCTGGAGTGGCAGGGAAAAGAACACTGAAGCTTTCTTT.

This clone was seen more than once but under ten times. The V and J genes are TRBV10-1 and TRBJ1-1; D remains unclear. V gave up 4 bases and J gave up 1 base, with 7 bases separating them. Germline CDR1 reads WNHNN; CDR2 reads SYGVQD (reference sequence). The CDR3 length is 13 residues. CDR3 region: CASSVQPNTEAFF. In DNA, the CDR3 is TGCGCCAGCAGTGTACAGCCGAACACTGAAGCTTTCTTT.

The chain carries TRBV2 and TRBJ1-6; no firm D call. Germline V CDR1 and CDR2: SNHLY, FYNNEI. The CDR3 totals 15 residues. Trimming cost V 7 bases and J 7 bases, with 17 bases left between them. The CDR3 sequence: CASTESLGRNSPLHF. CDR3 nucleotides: TGTGCCAGCACCGAAAGCTTGGGCCGGAATTCACCCCTCCACTTT.

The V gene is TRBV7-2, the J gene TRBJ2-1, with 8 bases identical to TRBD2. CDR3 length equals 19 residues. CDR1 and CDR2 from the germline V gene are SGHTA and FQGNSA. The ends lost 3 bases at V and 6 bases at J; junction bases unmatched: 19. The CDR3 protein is CASSFIIWSSGSGGNEQFF. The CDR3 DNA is TGTGCCAGCAGCTTTATTATCTGGTCAAGCGGGAGCGGGGGCAATGAGCAGTTCTTC.

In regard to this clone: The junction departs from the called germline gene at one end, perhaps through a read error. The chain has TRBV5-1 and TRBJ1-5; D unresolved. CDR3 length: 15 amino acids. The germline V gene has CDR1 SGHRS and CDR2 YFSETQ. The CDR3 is CASSLDGSPNQPQHF. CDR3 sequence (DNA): TGCGCCAGCAGTTTGGACGGGTCTCCAAATCAGCCCCAGCATTTT.

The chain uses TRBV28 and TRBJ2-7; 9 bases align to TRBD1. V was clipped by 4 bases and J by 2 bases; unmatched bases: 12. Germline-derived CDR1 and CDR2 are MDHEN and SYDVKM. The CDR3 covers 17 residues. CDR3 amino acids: CASSYHATGTGTYEQYF. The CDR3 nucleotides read TGTGCCAGCAGTTATCACGCGACCGGGACAGGGACCTACGAGCAGTACTTC.

DNA for the CDR3: TGTGCCACCAGCAGAAGCGGCAATGAGCAGTTCTTC. As protein: CATSRSGNEQFF. The V and J genes are TRBV15 and TRBJ2-1, with D possibly TRBD2 on 5 matching bases. The germline V and J ends were trimmed by 2 bases and 6 bases, with 5 bases remaining between them. The germline gives CDR1 LNHNV, CDR2 YYDKDF (reference sequence). This CDR3 is 12 amino acids long.

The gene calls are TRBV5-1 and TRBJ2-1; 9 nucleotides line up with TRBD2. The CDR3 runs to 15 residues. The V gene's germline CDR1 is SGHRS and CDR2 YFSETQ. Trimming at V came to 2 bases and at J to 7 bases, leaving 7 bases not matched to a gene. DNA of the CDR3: TGCGCCAGCAGCTTCTTAGCGGGGGTGGCGAATGAGCAGTTCTTC. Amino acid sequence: CASSFLAGVANEQFF.

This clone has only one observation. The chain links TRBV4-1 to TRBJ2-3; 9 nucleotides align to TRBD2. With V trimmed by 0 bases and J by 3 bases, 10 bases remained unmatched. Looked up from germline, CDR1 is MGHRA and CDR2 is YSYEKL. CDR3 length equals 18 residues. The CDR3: CASSQEKVAGATTDTQYF. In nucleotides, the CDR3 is TGCGCCAGCAGCCAAGAAAAGGTAGCGGGGGCCACTACAGATACGCAGTATTTT.

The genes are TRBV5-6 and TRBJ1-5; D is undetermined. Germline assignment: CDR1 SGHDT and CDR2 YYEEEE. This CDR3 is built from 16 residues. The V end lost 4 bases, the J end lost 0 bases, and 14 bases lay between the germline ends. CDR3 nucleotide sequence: TGTGCCAGCAGCCGGAGGGCCTCATATAGCAATCAGCCCCAGCATTTT. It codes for CASSRRASYSNQPQHF.

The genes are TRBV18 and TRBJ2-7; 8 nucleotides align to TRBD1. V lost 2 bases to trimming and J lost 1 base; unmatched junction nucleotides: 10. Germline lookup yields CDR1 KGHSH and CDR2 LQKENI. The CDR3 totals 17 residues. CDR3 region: CASSPRTGIRSSYEQYF. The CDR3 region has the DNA TGTGCCAGCTCACCAAGGACAGGGATCAGGAGTTCCTACGAGCAGTACTTC.

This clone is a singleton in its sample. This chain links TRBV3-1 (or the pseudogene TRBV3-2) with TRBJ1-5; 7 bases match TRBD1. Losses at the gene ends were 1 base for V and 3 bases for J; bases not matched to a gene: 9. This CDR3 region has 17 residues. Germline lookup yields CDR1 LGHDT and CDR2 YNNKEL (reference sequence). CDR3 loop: CASSQGVRGAFNQPQHF. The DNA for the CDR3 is TGTGCCAGCAGCCAAGGAGTCAGGGGGGCGTTCAATCAGCCCCAGCATTTT.

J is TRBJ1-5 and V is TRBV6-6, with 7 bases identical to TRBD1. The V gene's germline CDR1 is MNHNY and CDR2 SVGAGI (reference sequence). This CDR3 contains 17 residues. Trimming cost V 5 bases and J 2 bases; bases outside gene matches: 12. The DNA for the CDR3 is TGTGCCAGCAGTCTACAATATACAGGGGCAGGCAATCAGCCCCAGCATTTT. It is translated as CASSLQYTGAGNQPQHF.

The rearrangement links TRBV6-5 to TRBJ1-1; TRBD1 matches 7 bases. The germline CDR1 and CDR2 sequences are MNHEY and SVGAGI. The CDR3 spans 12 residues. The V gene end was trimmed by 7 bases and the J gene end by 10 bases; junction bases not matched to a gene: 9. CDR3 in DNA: TGTGCCAGCAACCGACAGGGTCGGGTAGCTTTCTTT. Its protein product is CASNRQGRVAFF.

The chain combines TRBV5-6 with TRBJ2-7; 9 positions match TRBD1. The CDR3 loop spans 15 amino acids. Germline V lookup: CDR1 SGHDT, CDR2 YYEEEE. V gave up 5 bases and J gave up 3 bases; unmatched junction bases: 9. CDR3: CASRLTGQGDYEQYF. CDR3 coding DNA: TGTGCCAGCAGGCTGACGGGACAGGGTGACTACGAGCAGTACTTC.